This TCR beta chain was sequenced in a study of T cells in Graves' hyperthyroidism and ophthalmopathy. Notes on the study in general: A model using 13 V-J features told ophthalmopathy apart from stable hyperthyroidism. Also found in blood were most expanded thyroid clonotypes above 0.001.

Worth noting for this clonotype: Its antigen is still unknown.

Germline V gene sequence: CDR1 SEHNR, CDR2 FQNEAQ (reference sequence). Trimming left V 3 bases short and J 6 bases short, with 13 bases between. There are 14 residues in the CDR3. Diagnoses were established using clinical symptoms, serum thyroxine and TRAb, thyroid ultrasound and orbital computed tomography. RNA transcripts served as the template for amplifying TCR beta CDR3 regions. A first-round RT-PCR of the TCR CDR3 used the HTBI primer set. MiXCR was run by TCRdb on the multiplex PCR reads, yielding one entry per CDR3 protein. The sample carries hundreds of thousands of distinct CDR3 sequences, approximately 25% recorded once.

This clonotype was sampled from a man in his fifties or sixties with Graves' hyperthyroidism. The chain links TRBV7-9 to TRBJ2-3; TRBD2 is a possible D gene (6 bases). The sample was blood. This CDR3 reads CASSFVRDSDTQYF. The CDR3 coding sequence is TGTGCCAGCAGCTTTGTGCGGGATAGCGATACGCAGTATTTT.